This T cell receptor beta chain was retrieved from a study of CD8+ T cells in alopecia areata. Across the whole study: The tofacitinib course ran for 6 to 18 months and was followed by 6 months off drug. Overall study results and limits: On tofacitinib, scalp clonality and expanded CD8+ clones among top 100 fell significantly.

Extracted RNA was reverse transcribed, and the resulting cDNA served as sequencing template. Measured with immunoSEQ multiplex PCR; TCRdb has only the in-frame clones, and not every one. The sample consists of some 110,000 clones, roughly 63% of them appearing once. Treatment defined: oral pan-JAK inhibitor, 5-10 mg twice daily. Concerning this clone itself: Its cognate antigen is unknown.

The CDR3 spans 13 residues. Germline loops: CDR1 KGHSH, CDR2 LQKENI. Deletions cut 0 bases from V and 6 bases from J, with 8 bases between. The sequencing used CD8+ T cells sorted from blood, collected at week 4, from a patient treated with tofacitinib. The sequence was obtained from a human donor with alopecia areata. The chain employs TRBV18 and TRBJ1-1; D not certain. This CDR3 reads CASSPPGRAEAFF. Written as DNA, the CDR3 is TGTGCCAGCTCACCACCGGGGAGGGCTGAAGCTTTCTTT.